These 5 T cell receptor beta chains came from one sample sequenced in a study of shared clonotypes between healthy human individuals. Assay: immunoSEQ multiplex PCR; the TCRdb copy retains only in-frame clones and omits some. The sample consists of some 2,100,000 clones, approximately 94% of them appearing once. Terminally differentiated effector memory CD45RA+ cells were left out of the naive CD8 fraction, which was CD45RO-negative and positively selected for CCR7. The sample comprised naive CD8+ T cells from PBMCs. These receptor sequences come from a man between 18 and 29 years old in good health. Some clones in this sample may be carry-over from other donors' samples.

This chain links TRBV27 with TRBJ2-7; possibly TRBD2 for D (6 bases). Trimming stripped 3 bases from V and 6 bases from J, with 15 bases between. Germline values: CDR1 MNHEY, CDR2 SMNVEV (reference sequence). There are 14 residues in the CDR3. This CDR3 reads CASSLGSGVLEQYF. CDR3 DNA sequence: TGTGCCAGCAGTTTGGGATCGGGAGTCCTCGAGCAGTACTTC.

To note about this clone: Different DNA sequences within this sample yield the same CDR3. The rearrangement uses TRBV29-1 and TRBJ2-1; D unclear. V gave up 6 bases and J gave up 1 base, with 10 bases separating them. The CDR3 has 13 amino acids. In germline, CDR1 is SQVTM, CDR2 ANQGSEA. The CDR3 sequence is CSVDGVSYNEQFF. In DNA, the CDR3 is TGCAGCGTGGACGGAGTTTCCTACAATGAGCAGTTCTTC.

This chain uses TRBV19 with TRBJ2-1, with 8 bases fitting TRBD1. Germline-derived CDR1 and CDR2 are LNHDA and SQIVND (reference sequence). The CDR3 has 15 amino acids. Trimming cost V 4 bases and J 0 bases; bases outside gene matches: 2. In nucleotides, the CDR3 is TGTGCCAGTAGTACAACAGGGGGCTCCTACAATGAGCAGTTCTTC. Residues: CASSTTGGSYNEQFF. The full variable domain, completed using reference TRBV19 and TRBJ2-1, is DGGITQSPKYLFRKEGQNVTLSCEQNLNHDAMYWYRQDPGQGLRLIYYSQIVNDFQKGDIAEGYSVSREKKESFPLTVTSAQKNPTAFYLCASSTTGGSYNEQFFGPGTRLTVL.

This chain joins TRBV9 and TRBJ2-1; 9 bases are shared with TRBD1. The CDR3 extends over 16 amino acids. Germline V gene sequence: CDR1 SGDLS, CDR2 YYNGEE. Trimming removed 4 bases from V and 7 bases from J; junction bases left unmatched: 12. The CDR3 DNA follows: TGTGCCAGCAGCTTCCGCGGGACAGGGTTAGATAATGAGCAGTTCTTC. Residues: CASSFRGTGLDNEQFF. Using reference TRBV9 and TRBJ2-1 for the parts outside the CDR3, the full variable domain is DSGVTQTPKHLITATGQRVTLRCSPRSGDLSVYWYQQSLDQGLQFLIQYYNGEERAKGNILERFSAQQFPDLHSELNLSSLELGDSALYFCASSFRGTGLDNEQFFGPGTRLTVL.

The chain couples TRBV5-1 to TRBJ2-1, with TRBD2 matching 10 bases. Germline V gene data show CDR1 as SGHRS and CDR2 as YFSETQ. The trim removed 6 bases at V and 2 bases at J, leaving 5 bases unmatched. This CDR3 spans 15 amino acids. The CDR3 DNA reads TGCGCCAGCAAGAGCGGGAGGGCCCCCTACAATGAGCAGTTCTTC. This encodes CASKSGRAPYNEQFF.